This T cell receptor (beta chain) originates from a study of blood T cell repertoires in COVID-19. Study overall: Sites across the United States, Italy and Spain contributed samples from acute and convalescent COVID-19. From T cells, B-cell-depleted T cells, or PBMCs came the material, which was cDNA or gDNA.

Original processing methods: Amplification from reference gene primers served as the basis for estimated nucleated cell counts. Here immunoSEQ multiplex PCR was the method, and the copy in TCRdb shows in-frame clones only, minus some. The V and J calls and clone size were taken over from that table, and D and trimming were inferred from the DNA. The sample shows 210,000 or so clones, around 85% of them seen only once. The germline CDR1 and CDR2 sequences are SGHRS and YFSETQ. After removal of 1 base from V and 2 bases from J, the junction contained 4 bases not matched to a gene. The CDR3 spans 16 residues.

Material: peripheral blood. The receptor comes from a woman aged 45 to 65 with acute or convalescent COVID-19. The chain carries TRBV5-1 and TRBJ2-3, with 10 bases that match TRBD1. The CDR3 is CASSLLGTGVTDTQYF. The DNA for the CDR3 is TGCGCCAGCAGCTTGCTCGGGACAGGGGTCACAGATACGCAGTATTTT.